These 13 T cell receptor beta chains originate from one sample sequenced in a study of cytomegalovirus exposure and HLA in healthy donors. Primers for the PCR totalled 60 Vbeta and 13 Jbeta. The repertoire was sequenced with immunoSEQ multiplex PCR; TCRdb's copy has only in-frame clones and lacks some. The profile shows over 150,000 clones, less than 85% of them singletons. Material for sequencing was PBMCs. The receptors shown here come from a man aged 30-40 years in good health and CMV-seropositive.

This clone has only one observation. This chain joins TRBV29-1 and TRBJ1-5; D remains unclear. The CDR3 is 13 residues long. Germline V lookup: CDR1 SQVTM, CDR2 ANQGSEA. Trimming removed 4 bases from V and 3 bases from J, with 10 bases in between. The CDR3 reads CSVAAQYNQPQHF. CDR3 DNA: TGCAGCGTTGCCGCCCAGTACAATCAGCCCCAGCATTTT. The whole variable domain, filled in from reference TRBV29-1 and TRBJ1-5, reads SAVISQKPSRDICQRGTSLTIQCQVDSQVTMMFWYRQQPGQSLTLIATANQGSEATYESGFVIDKFPISRPNLTFSTLTVSNMSPEDSSIYLCSVAAQYNQPQHFGDGTRLSIL.

This clone occurred once. The V call is TRBV5-1, the J call TRBJ2-1; 10 bases are shared with TRBD2. The germline V gene encodes CDR1 SGHRS and CDR2 YFSETQ. V lost 3 bases to trimming and J lost 3 bases; unmatched junction nucleotides: 15. CDR3 length: 19 amino acids. CDR3: CASSSPSPGTSEDYNEQFF. In DNA, the CDR3 is TGCGCCAGCAGCTCCCCAAGTCCCGGGACTAGCGAGGACTACAATGAGCAGTTCTTC.

The chain employs TRBV7-6 and TRBJ2-7, with 12 bases aligning to TRBD2. This CDR3 has 15 amino acids. V lost 5 bases and J lost 2; bases outside the gene matches: 4. Germline assignment: CDR1 SGHVS and CDR2 FNYEAQ. This chain's CDR3 is CASSPRTSGAYEQYF. DNA for the CDR3: TGTGCCAGCAGCCCCCGGACTAGCGGGGCCTACGAGCAGTACTTC.

This clone has only one observation. The gene calls are TRBV25-1 and TRBJ1-4, with D tentatively TRBD1 (5 bases). In germline, CDR1 is MGHDK, CDR2 SYGVNS. The germline V and J ends were trimmed by 3 bases and 0 bases, with 11 bases remaining between them. This CDR3 is built from 16 residues. CDR3 nucleotide sequence: TGTGCCAGCAGTGACCGCGGGGCTGCAACTAATGAAAAACTGTTTTTT. Translated, it gives CASSDRGAATNEKLFF. The variable domain in full, with the rest retrieved from reference TRBV25-1 and TRBJ1-4, is EADIYQTPRYLVIGTGKKITLECSQTMGHDKMYWYQQDPGMELHLIHYSYGVNSTEKGDLSSESTVSRIRTEHFPLTLESARPSHTSQYLCASSDRGAATNEKLFFGSGTQLSVL.

The chain is built from TRBV11-2 and TRBJ2-7; 7 nucleotides line up with TRBD1. This CDR3 has 15 amino acids. Per the germline V gene, CDR1 is SGHAT and CDR2 is FQNNGV. Unmatched junction bases numbered 9, after V lost 5 bases and J lost 2 bases. CDR3: CASSPGQVTTYEQYF. The DNA for the CDR3 is TGTGCCAGCAGCCCTGGACAGGTAACTACCTACGAGCAGTACTTC.

This rearrangement joins TRBV11-2 to TRBJ2-1; D might be TRBD1 (5 bases). Germline assignment: CDR1 SGHAT and CDR2 FQNNGV. CDR3 size: 14 residues. Deletions cut 11 bases from V and 3 bases from J, with 17 bases between. CDR3 nucleotides: TGTGCCGTTACCCAAGGGGCTGTCTACAATGAGCAGTTCTTC. Translated: CAVTQGAVYNEQFF.

The chain has TRBV30 and TRBJ2-3, with a weak D call TRBD1 (5 bases). V was cut by 4 bases and J by 3 bases, with 8 bases left in between. The germline gives CDR1 GTSNPN, CDR2 SVGIG (reference sequence). The CDR3 sequence is 12 residues long. In DNA, the CDR3 is TGTGCCTGGAAACAGGTTACAGATACGCAGTATTTT. It is translated as CAWKQVTDTQYF.

In this sample, this clone turned up a few times. This chain links TRBV27 with TRBJ2-2, with TRBD2 matching over 7 bases. This CDR3 contains 15 residues. Germline CDR1 and CDR2: MNHEY and SMNVEV (reference sequence). J gave up 3 bases and V 2 bases, and 3 bases lay outside the gene matches. The CDR3 DNA reads as TGTGCCAGCAGTTTAATGGCGGGAGACACCGGGGAGCTGTTTTTT. It yields the protein CASSLMAGDTGELFF.

This clone has a handful of counts. The chain joins TRBV9 to TRBJ2-2; 11 positions match TRBD2. CDR3 length: 16 amino acids. Germline CDR1 is SGDLS and CDR2 is YYNGEE. The trim removed 4 bases at V and 1 base at J, leaving 3 bases unmatched. Written as DNA, the CDR3 is TGTGCCAGCAGCCTCGGGACTAGCGGGAACACCGGGGAGCTGTTTTTT. Residues: CASSLGTSGNTGELFF.

The chain has TRBV7-9 and TRBJ2-2, with TRBD2 matching over 7 bases. Germline-derived CDR1 and CDR2 are SEHNR and FQNEAQ (reference sequence). The CDR3 spans 14 residues. V lost 8 bases and J lost 3; bases outside the gene matches: 6. CDR3 sequence: CASAWGGDTGELFF. The CDR3 DNA follows: TGTGCCAGCGCCTGGGGAGGGGACACCGGGGAGCTGTTTTTT.

In this sample, this clone turned up a few times. The V call is TRBV19, the J call TRBJ2-2; 9 nucleotides line up with TRBD1. The J segment lost 7 bases and the V segment lost 5 bases, leaving 8 bases of the junction unmatched. This CDR3 comprises 15 residues. Germline V gives CDR1 LNHDA, CDR2 SQIVND (reference sequence). CDR3 DNA sequence: TGTGCCAGTAGTCCGGGGGACAGGGATCACGGGGAGCTGTTTTTT. This gives the protein CASSPGDRDHGELFF.

The rearrangement links TRBV11-2 to TRBJ1-4; 9 positions match TRBD1. Trimming at V came to 5 bases and at J to 10 bases, leaving 5 bases not matched to a gene. The V gene's germline CDR1 is SGHAT and CDR2 FQNNGV. The CDR3 sequence is 13 residues long. The CDR3 DNA reads as TGTGCCAGCAGCCGGGACAGGGAGGGAAAACTGTTTTTT. Translating it yields CASSRDREGKLFF.

Here the CDR3 DNA reads TGTGCCAGCAGTTTACGACAGGGGACCTACAATGAGCAGTTCTTC. Translation: CASSLRQGTYNEQFF. The rearrangement joins TRBV27 to TRBJ2-1; TRBD1 aligns across 8 bases. The CDR3 covers 15 residues. V lost 2 bases, J lost 2 bases, and 2 bases stayed unmatched. Per the germline V gene, CDR1 is MNHEY and CDR2 is SMNVEV (reference sequence).